These T cell receptor beta chains were read from a single sample in a study of cytomegalovirus exposure and HLA in healthy donors. Assay used: immunoSEQ multiplex PCR; TCRdb lists only in-frame clones, some missing. This sample's table reports about 160,000 clones. Sequences were obtained from PBMCs. These receptors originate from a woman aged 55-75 years in good health and CMV-seronegative. CDR3s include the opening cysteine and the closing phenylalanine or tryptophan. Fields, in order: D gene, J gene, V gene, CDR3 protein, CDR3 DNA. D genes are given only for firm matches.

d_gene: .; j_gene: TRBJ2-5; v_gene: TRBV15; CDR3aa: CATSREGGRETQYF; CDR3nt: TGTGCCACCAGCAGAGAGGGGGGGCGGGAGACCCAGTACTTC
d_gene: .; j_gene: TRBJ1-3; v_gene: TRBV6-6; CDR3aa: CASSTRNGGWGNTIYF; CDR3nt: TGTGCCAGCAGTACCCGGAATGGAGGGTGGGGAAACACCATATATTTT
d_gene: TRBD2; j_gene: TRBJ2-7; v_gene: TRBV19; CDR3aa: CASSMIAGGYEQYF; CDR3nt: TGTGCCAGTAGTATGATAGCGGGGGGCTACGAGCAGTACTTC
d_gene: .; j_gene: TRBJ1-1; v_gene: TRBV19; CDR3aa: CASSIDRGQTEAFF; CDR3nt: TGTGCCAGTAGTATAGATCGCGGGCAGACTGAAGCTTTCTTT
d_gene: .; j_gene: TRBJ1-1; v_gene: TRBV7-9; CDR3aa: CASSLQSNTEAFF; CDR3nt: TGTGCCAGCAGCTTACAATCGAACACTGAAGCTTTCTTT
d_gene: .; j_gene: TRBJ2-7; v_gene: TRBV5-4; CDR3aa: CASSTQTWGGAEQYF; CDR3nt: TGTGCCAGCAGCACCCAGACCTGGGGCGGCGCCGAGCAGTACTTC
d_gene: .; j_gene: TRBJ1-2; v_gene: TRBV5-5; CDR3aa: CASSFVHGGNYGYTF; CDR3nt: TGTGCCAGCAGCTTTGTGCATGGAGGGAACTATGGCTACACCTTC
d_gene: TRBD1; j_gene: TRBJ1-1; v_gene: TRBV5-1; CDR3aa: CASSLAAGTGGIAEAFF; CDR3nt: TGCGCCAGCAGCTTGGCAGCCGGGACAGGGGGCATCGCTGAAGCTTTCTTT
d_gene: TRBD2; j_gene: TRBJ2-1; v_gene: TRBV9; CDR3aa: CASSPRGGDYNEQFF; CDR3nt: TGTGCCAGCAGCCCGCGGGGGGGGGACTACAATGAGCAGTTCTTC
d_gene: .; j_gene: TRBJ2-7; v_gene: TRBV7-6; CDR3aa: CASSLGQDGSEQYF; CDR3nt: TGTGCCAGCAGCTTAGGACAGGATGGGTCCGAGCAGTACTTC
d_gene: .; j_gene: TRBJ1-2; v_gene: TRBV7-2; CDR3aa: CASSPQTGTYGYTF; CDR3nt: TGTGCCAGCAGCCCACAAACAGGGACCTATGGCTACACCTTC
d_gene: TRBD2; j_gene: TRBJ2-1; v_gene: TRBV10-3; CDR3aa: CAIACRRTSGRVLHPPANEQFF; CDR3nt: TGTGCCATCGCCTGCAGAAGGACTAGCGGGAGGGTCCTCCATCCACCGGCCAATGAGCAGTTCTTC
d_gene: .; j_gene: TRBJ2-7; v_gene: TRBV13; CDR3aa: CASSSEDYGEQYF; CDR3nt: TGTGCCAGCAGCTCCGAGGACTATGGGGAGCAGTACTTC
d_gene: .; j_gene: TRBJ1-3; v_gene: TRBV10-1; CDR3aa: CASSTKTGDSGNTIYF; CDR3nt: TGCGCCAGCAGTACCAAGACAGGTGACTCTGGAAACACCATATATTTT
d_gene: TRBD1; j_gene: TRBJ1-6; v_gene: TRBV4-1; CDR3aa: CASSQDPGQGGSNSPLHF; CDR3nt: TGCGCCAGCAGCCAAGACCCGGGACAGGGAGGATCCAATTCACCCCTCCACTTT
d_gene: .; j_gene: TRBJ1-1; v_gene: TRBV9; CDR3aa: CASSVAVRGTEAFF; CDR3nt: TGTGCCAGCAGCGTAGCAGTCAGGGGCACTGAAGCTTTCTTT
d_gene: .; j_gene: TRBJ1-3; v_gene: TRBV5-1; CDR3aa: CASSLDGGSGNTIYF; CDR3nt: TGCGCCAGCAGCTTGGACGGGGGCTCTGGAAACACCATATATTTT
d_gene: TRBD1; j_gene: TRBJ1-2; v_gene: TRBV9; CDR3aa: CASSTWTGGKGSYGYTF; CDR3nt: TGTGCCAGCAGCACCTGGACAGGGGGCAAGGGCAGCTATGGCTACACCTTC
d_gene: TRBD1; j_gene: TRBJ2-4; v_gene: TRBV29-1; CDR3aa: CSGSQGAGAKNIQYF; CDR3nt: TGCAGCGGTTCACAGGGGGCTGGAGCCAAAAACATTCAGTACTTC
d_gene: TRBD1; j_gene: TRBJ2-3; v_gene: TRBV19; CDR3aa: CASSLLTGGVQYF; CDR3nt: TGTGCCAGTAGTCTTCTTACAGGGGGCGTGCAGTATTTT
d_gene: TRBD1; j_gene: TRBJ2-2; v_gene: TRBV11-2; CDR3aa: CASSFLGGWDTGELFF; CDR3nt: TGTGCCAGCAGCTTCCTAGGGGGCTGGGACACCGGGGAGCTGTTTTTT
d_gene: TRBD2; j_gene: TRBJ2-7; v_gene: TRBV2; CDR3aa: CASSGRLAGDDEQYF; CDR3nt: TGTGCCAGCAGCGGGAGACTAGCGGGAGATGACGAGCAGTACTTC
d_gene: .; j_gene: TRBJ2-7; v_gene: TRBV7-9; CDR3aa: CASSLGQIPNEQYF; CDR3nt: TGTGCCAGCAGCTTAGGACAGATTCCTAACGAGCAGTACTTC